This T cell receptor (beta chain) was recovered during a study of control samples from healthy donors and cancer patients (dated by TCRdb to about 2020). Its CDR3 holds 15 amino acids, cysteine through phenylalanine. The sequence is cut down to CDR3 DNA, 45 bases in frame from base 1. The germline V gene provides CDR1 LGHNA and CDR2 YSLEER. V is cut back by 1 base and J by 11 bases, with 7 bases in the junction unmatched. The library was generated by the immunoSEQ multiplex PCR assay. Not all clones reach the TCRdb copy of this immuneACCESS table, which keeps in-frame sequences only. Checked studies attribute under half of the gap to unresolved V genes and leave the rest unexplained. Counted in this sample were some 120,000 clones; 87% of them appeared once. More than 8% of the sample is in the top ten clones. In the case of this clone: The antigen this receptor binds is unknown. No much larger clone is present one base from it, and per-base qualities are unavailable.

The sequencing sample was made of blood. The receptor was isolated from a middle-aged man in good health. This sequence uses TRBV4-3 and TRBJ2-1; 11 of the junction bases match TRBD1. The DNA is TGCGCCAGCAGCCAAGTTTGGGACAGGGGGTTTAAGCAGTTCTTC. Its protein is CASSQVWDRGFKQFF.